This T cell receptor beta chain was captured by sequencing in a study of graft-versus-host responses after intestinal transplantation (dated by TCRdb to the early 2020s). For the study in its entirety: The transplants that recipients received were multivisceral, liver-intestinal, or isolated intestinal. All recipients received anti-thymocyte globulin induction followed by maintenance tacrolimus and steroids for around three years. After intestinal transplantation, graft-versus-host and host-versus-graft alloreactive T cell clones were followed in the graft, circulation and bone marrow using bulk TCR-beta CDR3 sequencing. Alloreactive clones were identified by sequencing pre-transplant mixed lymphocyte reaction products and comparing them with unstimulated pre-transplant donor and recipient T cells. The cohort enrolled about two dozen intestinal transplant recipients, one of whom was a retransplant, and a few patients without pretransplant specimens were excluded. A peak of at least 4% donor T cells among recipient peripheral blood mononuclear cells was the definition used for donor T cell macrochimerism. Rather than going through the commercial service, samples from a few later patients were sequenced in-house on an Illumina MiSeq and processed with MiXCR. What the study reported, not specific to this receptor: Patients with donor T cell macrochimerism had high GvH to HvG T cell clonal ratios in their allografts. Peak levels of circulating GvH clones were associated with declines in HvG clones early after transplant. The relatively low number and heterogeneity of intestinal transplant patients limited the conclusions. GvH clones were detected in recipient bone marrow, and some appeared earlier in ileal mucosa or blood, consistent with an intestinal mucosal origin.

With regard to this clone: Its recognized antigen is unknown. No quality values exist for individual bases; no much larger clone is one base distant.

Library method: the immunoSEQ multiplex PCR assay. For most patients, genomic DNA was subjected to high-throughput TCR-beta CDR3 sequencing by Adaptive Biotechnologies. The authors' pipeline ran thus. TCR sequencing data for around 19 patients were retrieved from Adaptive's ImmunoSEQ software; a few other patients were processed with MiXCR and VDJtools. Because the origin of CDR3 nucleotide sequences shared between donor and recipient could not be assigned, those sequences were removed. Alloreactive clones required at least 2-fold expansion over unstimulated cells and minimum CFSE-low frequency of 0.002% (template counts) or 0.001% (read counts). Clones detected in sequenced pre-transplant spleen, lymph node, or MLR CFSE-low populations of the donor or recipient were defined as mappable. The cumulative frequency of alloreactive clones was calculated as a percentage of all sequences, weighted by copy number. TCRdb retrieved this table from immuneACCESS and kept in-frame rearrangements only. Not all clones are present; in checked studies, unresolved V genes account for under half, and no reason is known for the remainder. For V, J and clone size, that table is used; D and trimming come from the DNA. The table for this sample lists 9,500 to 14,000 clones; 80% to 95% of them were counted only once. Of the sample, about 3.3% falls within the top ten clones.

This specimen's time point label, per the study, means: postoperative day 105 after intestinal transplantation (dayNNNN = postoperative day). Blood samples were collected up to 4 times in the first month after transplant and then at least monthly when available. Trimming costs V 3 bases and J 0 bases, and their ends lie 6 bases apart. CDR3 length: 13 amino acids, cysteine to phenylalanine. This entry keeps only the CDR3 DNA: 39 bases, framed from base 1. CDR1 SEHNR and CDR2 FQNEAQ were looked up in the germline V gene (reference sequence). The TCR sequence derives from a human patient who received an intestinal transplant, so some T cells may come from the graft donor. The source material was PBMCs, sampled 105 days after intestinal transplantation. The chain is encoded by TRBV7-9 joined to TRBJ2-7, with no confidently assigned D gene. The CDR3 protein sequence reads: CASSFRSSYEQYF. The DNA sequence is given as TGTGCCAGCAGCTTCAGGTCCTCCTACGAGCAGTACTTC.